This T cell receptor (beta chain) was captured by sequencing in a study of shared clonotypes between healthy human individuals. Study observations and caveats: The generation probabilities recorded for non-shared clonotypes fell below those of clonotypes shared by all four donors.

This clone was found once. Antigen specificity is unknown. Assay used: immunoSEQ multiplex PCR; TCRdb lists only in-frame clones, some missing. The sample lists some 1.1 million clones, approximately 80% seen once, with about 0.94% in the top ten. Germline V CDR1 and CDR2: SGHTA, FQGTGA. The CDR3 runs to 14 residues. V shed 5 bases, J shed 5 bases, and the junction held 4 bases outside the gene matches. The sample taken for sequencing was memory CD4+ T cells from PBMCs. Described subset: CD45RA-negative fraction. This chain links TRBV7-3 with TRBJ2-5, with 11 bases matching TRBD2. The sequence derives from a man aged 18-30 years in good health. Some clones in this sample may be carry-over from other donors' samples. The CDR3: CASSPTSGSETQYF. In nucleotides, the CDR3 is TGTGCCAGCAGCCCCACTAGCGGGAGTGAGACCCAGTACTTC.